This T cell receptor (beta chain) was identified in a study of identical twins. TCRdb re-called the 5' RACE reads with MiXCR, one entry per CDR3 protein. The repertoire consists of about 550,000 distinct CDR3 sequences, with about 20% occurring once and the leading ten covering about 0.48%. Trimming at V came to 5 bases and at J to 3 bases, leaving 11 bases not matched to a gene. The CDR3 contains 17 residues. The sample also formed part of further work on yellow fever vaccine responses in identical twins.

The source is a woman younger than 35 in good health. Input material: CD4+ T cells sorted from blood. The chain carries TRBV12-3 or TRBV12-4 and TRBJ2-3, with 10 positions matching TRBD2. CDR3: CASSPFSGRATTDTQYF. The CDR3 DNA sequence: TGTGCCAGCAGTCCCTTCAGCGGGAGGGCCACAACAGATACGCAGTATTTT.